Listed below are T cell receptor beta chains from one sample, sequenced in a study of T cells after yellow fever vaccination. TCRdb processed the 5' RACE reads anew with MiXCR; each CDR3 protein has one entry. Counted here are approximately 260,000 distinct CDR3 sequences, under 15% occurring once; the ten biggest clones make up around 0.49%. Here the sequenced sample was CD4+ T cells sorted from PBMCs, taken 45 days after the yellow fever booster vaccination. These TCRs come from a man aged 25-45 years who received the YFV17D yellow fever vaccine. CDR3s include the opening cysteine and the closing phenylalanine or tryptophan. Each record gives: clone size, D gene, J gene, V gene, CDR3 DNA, CDR3 protein. The D gene is left open where the match is weak. Rows may omit the clone size; those that give it use once, few, many or a size class.

size: NA; D: TRBD1; J: TRBJ1-1; V: TRBV7-2; DNA: TGTGCCAGCAGCCGACAGGGGGCTGGTACTGAAGCTTTCTTT; CDR3: CASSRQGAGTEAFF
size: NA; D: TRBD2; J: TRBJ2-5; V: TRBV2; DNA: TGTGCCAGCAGTGAACTAGCGGGAGCCCCGGAGACCCAGTACTTC; CDR3: CASSELAGAPETQYF
size: many; D: NA; J: TRBJ1-1; V: TRBV29-1; DNA: TGCAGCGCCCACGGGTACACTGAAGCTTTCTTT; CDR3: CSAHGYTEAFF
size: many; D: TRBD2; J: TRBJ2-3; V: TRBV5-1; DNA: TGCGCCAGCAGGCCGGGACTAGCGGGAGGTTCCGTAGATACGCAGTATTTT; CDR3: CASRPGLAGGSVDTQYF
size: many; D: NA; J: TRBJ2-1; V: TRBV20-1; DNA: TGCAGTGCTAAATTCAGGGGTGAGCAGTTCTTC; CDR3: CSAKFRGEQFF
size: few; D: NA; J: TRBJ2-1; V: TRBV7-8; DNA: TGTGCCAGCAGCTTACAGCGGCCGTCCTACAATGAGCAGTTCTTC; CDR3: CASSLQRPSYNEQFF
size: few; D: TRBD2; J: TRBJ2-3; V: TRBV28; DNA: TGTGCCAGCAGTTCAGGACTAGCGGAGAGCACAGATACGCAGTATTTT; CDR3: CASSSGLAESTDTQYF
size: few; D: TRBD1; J: TRBJ2-1; V: TRBV7-3; DNA: TGTGCCAGCAGCTCACAGGGGGCGATTAGGAATGAGCAGTTCTTC; CDR3: CASSSQGAIRNEQFF
size: few; D: TRBD1; J: TRBJ1-2; V: TRBV10-3; DNA: TGTGCCATCAGTCCCCGGGACAGGGTGGGCTATGGCTACACCTTC; CDR3: CAISPRDRVGYGYTF
size: few; D: NA; J: TRBJ2-3; V: TRBV20-1; DNA: TGCAGTTCCTCCCGGCGGCGCACAGATACGCAGTATTTT; CDR3: CSSSRRRTDTQYF
size: NA; D: TRBD2; J: TRBJ2-2; V: TRBV27; DNA: TGTGCCAGCCGAACCCAGGGACTAGCGCGTCCTTCGGGGGCCGGGGAGCTGTTTTTT; CDR3: CASRTQGLARPSGAGELFF
size: few; D: NA; J: TRBJ2-1; V: TRBV29-1; DNA: TGCAGCGTTGATAAGGACAGCTACAATGAGCAGTTCTTC; CDR3: CSVDKDSYNEQFF
size: NA; D: NA; J: TRBJ1-5; V: TRBV5-1; DNA: TGCGCCAGCAGCCCAGACGGCAATCAGCCCCAGCATTTT; CDR3: CASSPDGNQPQHF
size: few; D: TRBD1; J: TRBJ2-2; V: TRBV29-1; DNA: TGCAGCGTACTACAGGGGGGCACCGGGGAGCTGTTTTTT; CDR3: CSVLQGGTGELFF
size: NA; D: NA; J: TRBJ2-1; V: TRBV24-1; DNA: TGTGCCACCAGTGATTTTGGCCAGTACAATGAGCAGTTCTTC; CDR3: CATSDFGQYNEQFF
size: NA; D: NA; J: TRBJ1-5; V: TRBV12-3/TRBV12-4; DNA: TGTGCCAGCAGTTTAATTGCAGGGGTAGGAAATCAGCCCCAGCATTTT; CDR3: CASSLIAGVGNQPQHF
size: NA; D: TRBD1; J: TRBJ2-7; V: TRBV7-8; DNA: TGTGCCAGCAGCTTAGCGACAGGGGGCGTATCCTACGAGCAGTACTTC; CDR3: CASSLATGGVSYEQYF
size: NA; D: NA; J: TRBJ2-1; V: TRBV27; DNA: TGTGCCAGCTGGCGTAGCGGAGGGTATGAGCAGTTCTTC; CDR3: CASWRSGGYEQFF
size: few; D: NA; J: TRBJ2-7; V: TRBV28; DNA: TGTGCCAGCAGTTTAGCAGGGGCGGAATCCTACGAGCAGTACTTC; CDR3: CASSLAGAESYEQYF
size: few; D: NA; J: TRBJ2-7; V: TRBV12-3/TRBV12-4; DNA: TGTGCCAGCAGTTTAGGTGGGTCCCAAACCGAGCAGTACTTC; CDR3: CASSLGGSQTEQYF